Below, 32 T cell receptor beta chains from the same sample are listed, as sequenced in a study of T cell responses to AZD1222 COVID-19 vaccine. Some clones are missing from TCRdb's copy, which holds only in-frame ones; the method was immunoSEQ multiplex PCR. The table includes 65,000 to 75,000 clones, 80% to 90% detected once. Sequenced material: peripheral blood, taken on day 0 of AZD1222 vaccination. Receptor source: an adult in good health.

This clone turned up a few times. The rearrangement joins TRBV3-1 (or the pseudogene TRBV3-2) to TRBJ1-5, with 9 nucleotides matching TRBD1. V was pared by 5 bases and J by 4 bases, with 6 bases of the junction left unmatched. In germline, CDR1 is LGHDT, CDR2 YNNKEL (reference sequence). The CDR3 length is 15 residues. The CDR3 DNA sequence: TGTGCCAGCAGCTCCGGACAGGGGCCAAATCAGCCCCAGCATTTT. Protein product: CASSSGQGPNQPQHF.

Within the sample, this clone is medium-sized (0.01 to 0.1%). The V call is TRBV6-6, the J call TRBJ1-5; 9 nucleotides agree with TRBD1. With V trimmed by 7 bases and J by 3 bases, 10 bases remained unmatched. CDR3 length equals 16 residues. The germline V gene encodes CDR1 MNHNY and CDR2 SVGAGI (reference sequence). CDR3 region: CASNLLGTGINQPQHF. The CDR3 DNA follows: TGTGCCAGCAATCTCCTCGGGACAGGGATCAATCAGCCCCAGCATTTT.

The chain employs TRBV10-1 and TRBJ1-2; D is ambiguous. Per germline, CDR1 WNHNN and CDR2 SYGVQD (reference sequence). The length of the CDR3 is 14 residues. The germline V and J ends were trimmed by 7 bases and 0 bases, with 12 bases remaining between them. CDR3 region: CASNSTGTNYGYTF. Written as DNA, the CDR3 is TGCGCCAGCAATTCAACCGGGACTAACTATGGCTACACCTTC.

The chain combines TRBV28 with TRBJ1-1, with 7 bases fitting TRBD1. Germline V gives CDR1 MDHEN, CDR2 SYDVKM. Germline trimming cut 8 bases from V and 1 base from J; bases unmatched to any gene: 4. The CDR3 has 13 amino acids. The DNA of the CDR3 is TGTGCCAGCGACCGGGACAGGAACACTGAAGCTTTCTTT. This translates into CASDRDRNTEAFF.

The genes are TRBV6-5 and TRBJ2-1; no clear D gene. V lost 2 bases to trimming and J lost 9 bases, with 11 bases between them. CDR1 and CDR2 (germline): MNHEY, SVGAGI. The CDR3 is 13 residues long. As DNA, the CDR3 is TGTGCCAGCAGTTACCATTGGAATCGTGAGCAGTTCTTC. Amino acid sequence: CASSYHWNREQFF.

The V and J genes are TRBV11-2 and TRBJ1-3, with TRBD1 matching over 8 bases. The CDR3 spans 15 residues. V lost 5 bases, J lost 2 bases, and 5 bases stayed unmatched. Germline V gene lookup returns CDR1 SGHAT and CDR2 FQNNGV. The CDR3 sequence: CASSISQGAGNTIYF. The CDR3 region has the DNA TGTGCCAGCAGCATCTCACAGGGGGCTGGAAACACCATATATTTT.

For the CDR3, the DNA is TGTGCCACCAGCAGAGAACCACAGGGGGCTTTCGAGCAGTACTTC. The encoded protein is CATSREPQGAFEQYF. The chain has TRBV15 and TRBJ2-7, with TRBD1 matching 9 bases. Trimming at V came to 0 bases and at J to 6 bases, leaving 6 bases not matched to a gene. Germline lookup yields CDR1 LNHNV and CDR2 YYDKDF (reference sequence). This CDR3 contains 15 residues.

V and J are TRBV6-5 and TRBJ2-2, with D perhaps TRBD1 (6 bases). The CDR3 runs to 14 residues. The ends were cut back, 6 bases at V and 1 base at J, with 9 bases in the middle. Germline CDR1 and CDR2: MNHEY and SVGAGI. The CDR3 DNA reads as TGTGCCAGCAGCTGGACAGTGAACACCGGGGAGCTGTTTTTT. Translating gives CASSWTVNTGELFF.

The chain uses TRBV14 and TRBJ2-3; D unresolved. V lost 7 bases and J lost 5, with 13 bases in between. This CDR3 spans 13 amino acids. Germline CDR1 reads SGHDN; CDR2 reads FVKESK. The CDR3 sequence: CASTTGSGDTQYF. CDR3 nucleotide sequence: TGTGCCAGCACAACCGGTTCAGGAGATACGCAGTATTTT.

The chain couples TRBV21-1 to TRBJ1-5; TRBD1 is taken as the D call from the table, unchecked against the DNA. TRBV21-1 constitutes a pseudogene. The CDR3 totals 16 residues. The CDR3 sequence: CASSIGTVNSNQPQHF. CDR3 bases: TGTGCCAGCAGCATCGGGACAGTTAATAGCAATCAGCCCCAGCATTTT.

J is TRBJ1-1 and V is TRBV13; D is unresolved. Per germline, CDR1 PRHDT and CDR2 FYEKMQ (reference sequence). The CDR3 is 12 amino acids. Trimming took 3 bases from V and 8 from J, leaving 10 bases between them. CDR3 residues: CASSLQSGEAFF. The CDR3 DNA is TGTGCCAGCAGCTTGCAGTCTGGGGAAGCTTTCTTT.

This chain connects TRBV11-3 to TRBJ2-7; D might be TRBD2 (5 bases). The CDR3 runs 14 residues. Germline V gives CDR1 SGHNT, CDR2 YENEEA. V lost 1 base and J 3 bases, leaving 10 bases between the germline ends. DNA of the CDR3: TGTGCCAGCAGCTTAGGAGGGTGGAACTACGAGCAGTACTTC. It yields the protein CASSLGGWNYEQYF.

By sample fraction, this clone is medium-sized (0.01 to 0.1%). The identical CDR3 is also encoded by other nucleotide sequences in the sample. The V gene is TRBV7-9, the J gene TRBJ1-1; 7 positions match TRBD1. Germline CDR1 and CDR2: SEHNR and FQNEAQ (reference sequence). CDR3 length: 13 amino acids. V was pared by 5 bases and J by 3 bases, with 3 bases of the junction left unmatched. The CDR3 region has the DNA TGTGCCAGCAGCCCTACAGGGGACACTGAAGCTTTCTTT. This gives the protein CASSPTGDTEAFF.

The chain combines TRBV11-3 with TRBJ2-1; D is unclear. CDR1 SGHNT and CDR2 YENEEA come from the germline V gene. The CDR3 is 13 residues long. Trimming took 5 bases from V and 5 from J, leaving 10 bases between them. CDR3 DNA: TGTGCCAGCAGCCCTGGACCCAACAATGAGCAGTTCTTC. Amino acid sequence: CASSPGPNNEQFF.

The chain couples TRBV3-1 (or the pseudogene TRBV3-2) to TRBJ2-1; 10 positions match TRBD2. V lost 4 bases to trimming and J lost 8 bases; unmatched junction nucleotides: 8. The germline V gene has CDR1 LGHDT and CDR2 YNNKEL (reference sequence). This CDR3 contains 15 residues. The CDR3 sequence: CASSRSGGASDEQFF. The CDR3 bases are TGTGCCAGCAGCCGAAGCGGGGGGGCCAGCGATGAGCAGTTCTTC.

The chain is built from TRBV28 and TRBJ1-4; the match to TRBD1 covers 7 bases. V gave up 6 bases and J gave up 2 bases; unmatched junction bases: 12. The CDR3 is 17 amino acids. Germline CDR1 reads MDHEN; CDR2 reads SYDVKM. In DNA, the CDR3 is TGTGCCAGCAGCGGGGATGTTCTCAGGGGGACTAATGAAAAACTGTTTTTT. This gives the protein CASSGDVLRGTNEKLFF.

The table lists this clone with a count of one. The chain carries TRBV5-1 and TRBJ1-1, with 8 positions matching TRBD1. Unmatched junction bases numbered 6, after V lost 5 bases and J lost 3 bases. This CDR3 is built from 14 residues. Germline loops: CDR1 SGHRS, CDR2 YFSETQ. The CDR3 DNA follows: TGCGCCAGCAGTTTACAGGGGGGACACACTGAAGCTTTCTTT. This codes for CASSLQGGHTEAFF.

This chain connects TRBV29-1 to TRBJ1-4; 8 positions match TRBD1. Unmatched junction bases numbered 0, after V lost 1 base and J lost 8 bases. Germline lookup yields CDR1 SQVTM and CDR2 ANQGSEA. This CDR3 has 12 amino acids. The CDR3 loop is CSVEGTGEKLFF. The CDR3 coding sequence is TGCAGCGTTGAAGGGACAGGGGAAAAACTGTTTTTT. The full variable domain, its missing parts supplied by reference TRBV29-1 and TRBJ1-4, is SAVISQKPSRDICQRGTSLTIQCQVDSQVTMMFWYRQQPGQSLTLIATANQGSEATYESGFVIDKFPISRPNLTFSTLTVSNMSPEDSSIYLCSVEGTGEKLFFGSGTQLSVL.

J is TRBJ1-2 and V is TRBV5-1; weak D call: TRBD1 (5 bases). Germline loops: CDR1 SGHRS, CDR2 YFSETQ. The CDR3 has 14 amino acids. Trimming left V 4 bases short and J 3 bases short, with 13 bases between. DNA for the CDR3: TGCGCCAGCAGCCCCGGGACGTCGGACTATGGCTACACCTTC. The encoded protein is CASSPGTSDYGYTF.

The V gene is TRBV3-1 (or the pseudogene TRBV3-2), the J gene TRBJ2-1; no firm D call. Trimming took off 4 bases at V and 5 bases at J, with 3 bases between the two ends. The CDR3 totals 11 residues. The germline CDR1 and CDR2 sequences are LGHDT and YNNKEL (reference sequence). CDR3 in DNA: TGTGCCAGCAGCCTAGACAATGAGCAGTTCTTC. Translated: CASSLDNEQFF.

The rearrangement uses TRBV6-1 and TRBJ2-2, with TRBD2 matching 8 bases. The J segment lost 4 bases and the V segment lost 2 bases, leaving 6 bases of the junction unmatched. The CDR3 sequence is 16 residues long. The germline gives CDR1 MNHNS, CDR2 SASEGT. CDR3 protein: CASSELGGGSTGELFF. CDR3 nucleotide sequence: TGTGCCAGCAGTGAATTAGGCGGGGGGAGCACCGGGGAGCTGTTTTTT.

The CDR3: CASSPRLRRLSSISYEQYF. The CDR3 DNA reads as TGTGCCAGCAGCCCAAGGCTCAGGAGGCTTTCTTCGATCTCCTACGAGCAGTACTTC. The chain is built from TRBV11-3 and TRBJ2-7, with a weak D call TRBD2 (5 bases). Germline V gene lookup returns CDR1 SGHNT and CDR2 YENEEA. Trimming cost V 5 bases and J 0 bases, with 26 bases left between them. This CDR3 is built from 19 residues.

A few counts support this clone. This chain joins TRBV6-2 or TRBV6-3 and TRBJ2-5; 11 bases match TRBD2. Germline V gene lookup returns CDR1 MNHEY and CDR2 SVGEGT. The CDR3 is made up of 15 amino acids. Losses at the gene ends were 6 bases for V and 7 bases for J; bases not matched to a gene: 10. The CDR3 DNA is TGTGCCAGCAGCTCGACTAGCGGGGAGGCGGGGACCCAGTACTTC. This sequence encodes CASSSTSGEAGTQYF.

This chain uses TRBV7-2 with TRBJ2-2, with TRBD1 matching 9 bases. CDR1 is SGHTA, CDR2 FQGNSA, per germline. Unmatched junction bases numbered 9, after V lost 4 bases and J lost 6 bases. The CDR3 totals 16 residues. The CDR3 DNA sequence: TGTGCCAGCAGCTGGACCGGGACAGGGTTGTCCGGGGAGCTGTTTTTT. Translated: CASSWTGTGLSGELFF.

The chain links TRBV5-1 to TRBJ1-6; D gene unclear. Germline V gene sequence: CDR1 SGHRS, CDR2 YFSETQ. The V end was cut by 3 bases, the J end by 5 bases, with 9 bases between. This CDR3 is 14 amino acids long. The CDR3 DNA reads TGCGCCAGCAGCTCTCGCAGAGATAATTCACCCCTCCACTTT. It encodes CASSSRRDNSPLHF.

By sample share, this clone is medium-sized. V is TRBV24-1 and J is TRBJ1-2; no definite D call. Germline V gene data show CDR1 as KGHDR and CDR2 as SFDVKD. The CDR3 spans 15 residues. Trimming took 4 bases from V and 4 from J, leaving 15 bases between them. The CDR3: CATSDAGRDTYGYTF. The CDR3 DNA reads as TGTGCCACCAGTGACGCGGGCAGAGATACCTATGGCTACACCTTC.

The chain recombines TRBV28 with TRBJ1-2, with D maybe TRBD1 (6 bases). Trimming cost V 2 bases and J 5 bases, with 9 bases left between them. Germline V CDR1 and CDR2: MDHEN, SYDVKM. The length of the CDR3 is 13 residues. CDR3 region: CASSLAGEYGYTF. The DNA of the CDR3 is TGTGCCAGCAGTTTAGCAGGGGAGTATGGCTACACCTTC.

The chain recombines TRBV12-5 with TRBJ1-4; 7 bases fit TRBD1. The CDR3 loop spans 12 amino acids. The trim removed 2 bases at V and 14 bases at J, leaving 5 bases unmatched. Germline CDR1 LGHNT, CDR2 FRNRAP. CDR3 nucleotides: TGTGCTAGTGGTTTGTTCATGGGACAGCTGTTTTTT. The encoded protein is CASGLFMGQLFF.

There are a few counts of this clone. This chain uses TRBV28 with TRBJ1-5; no definite D call. The CDR3 is 16 amino acids. V lost 2 bases to trimming and J lost 9 bases, with 20 bases between them. Germline CDR1 reads MDHEN; CDR2 reads SYDVKM. In DNA form, the CDR3 reads TGTGCCAGCAGTTTAAGGTTAGGGAACCCTCCATCGCCCCAGCATTTT. Translating gives CASSLRLGNPPSPQHF.

The chain is built from TRBV5-4 and TRBJ1-2; the match to TRBD1 covers 9 bases. The CDR3 has 15 residues. V gave up 4 bases and J gave up 8 bases; unmatched junction bases: 12. Germline V gene data show CDR1 as SGHNT and CDR2 as YYREEE (reference sequence). The CDR3 loop is CASSVSGTGRRGYTF. CDR3 nucleotide sequence: TGTGCCAGCAGCGTTTCCGGGACAGGGCGTCGGGGCTACACCTTC.

The gene calls are TRBV7-2 and TRBJ2-3; D is uncertain. The CDR3 runs to 11 residues. Germline assignment: CDR1 SGHTA and CDR2 FQGNSA. V lost 2 bases and J 8 bases, leaving 5 bases between the germline ends. The CDR3 DNA follows: TGTGCCAGCAGCTTATACGGTACGCAGTATTTT. Translating gives CASSLYGTQYF.

This clone has a handful of counts. This sequence joins TRBV5-5 and TRBJ1-6, with a weak D call TRBD1 (5 bases). The germline V and J ends were trimmed by 3 bases and 7 bases, with 17 bases remaining between them. The CDR3 has 16 residues. CDR1 and CDR2 from the germline V gene are SGHKS and YYEKEE (reference sequence). The CDR3 is CASSSPRGDWNSPLHF. In DNA, the CDR3 is TGTGCCAGCAGCTCCCCTAGAGGGGATTGGAATTCACCCCTCCACTTT.